This T cell receptor (beta chain) was obtained from a study of blood T cell repertoires in COVID-19. Study background: Some COVID-19 samples were acute and others convalescent; all came from the United States, Italy and Spain. PBMCs, B-cell-depleted T cells, or T cells were the source of the cDNA or gDNA that made up the material.

V shed 4 bases and J shed 1 base, with 13 bases lying between them. The CDR3 spans 15 residues. In germline, CDR1 is SGHRS, CDR2 YFSETQ. In the authors' methods: Scientists estimated how many nucleated cells there were by amplifying reference gene primers. The repertoire was sequenced with immunoSEQ multiplex PCR; TCRdb's copy has only in-frame clones and lacks some. V and J calls and clone size are those listed in that table; D and trimming were worked out from the DNA. Among tens of thousands of clones listed, 80% to 85% were seen once. V usage is TRBV5-1 and J usage is TRBJ2-3; D is ambiguous. The source material was peripheral blood. The sequence came from a human donor in a cohort sampled during active COVID-19. CDR3 sequence: CASSQETSGTDTQYF. CDR3 sequence (DNA): TGCGCCAGCAGCCAGGAAACCTCTGGCACAGATACGCAGTATTTT.